These 10 T cell receptor beta chains came from one sample sequenced in a study of OX40 agonist ivuxolimab in advanced cancers. Generated by immunoSEQ multiplex PCR, the TCRdb table keeps only in-frame clones and is missing some. The table records fewer than 40,000 clones, roughly 69% of them present only once. This specimen was CD4+ or CD8+ T cells sorted from blood, taken in a trial of the OX40 agonist ivuxolimab. The receptors stem from an adult with an advanced solid tumor such as melanoma, head and neck, liver or kidney cancer.

The V call is TRBV15, the J call TRBJ2-3; TRBD1 matches 7 bases. This CDR3 has 17 residues. Germline trimming cut 0 bases from V and 5 bases from J; bases unmatched to any gene: 11. The V gene's germline CDR1 is LNHNV and CDR2 YYDKDF (reference sequence). The CDR3 sequence: CATSRDIMRGREDTQYF. DNA of the CDR3: TGTGCCACCAGCAGAGATATCATGAGGGGGCGCGAAGATACGCAGTATTTT.

The gene calls are TRBV6-5 and TRBJ1-2; TRBD1 aligns across 11 bases. There are 14 residues in the CDR3. Germline V gene sequence: CDR1 MNHEY, CDR2 SVGAGI. After removal of 4 bases from V and 7 bases from J, the junction contained 5 bases not matched to a gene. CDR3 loop: CASSSGTGGFGYTF. The CDR3 DNA is TGTGCCAGCAGTTCCGGGACAGGGGGGTTTGGCTACACCTTC.

This chain links TRBV10-3 with TRBJ1-2; 9 nucleotides line up with TRBD1. The CDR3 consists of 15 residues. Germline loops: CDR1 ENHRY, CDR2 SYGVKD. V trimming: 3 bases; J trimming: 10 bases; junction bases outside the gene matches: 12. The CDR3 is CAISELTGGELPYTF. DNA of the CDR3: TGTGCCATCAGTGAACTTACAGGGGGCGAGCTGCCCTACACCTTC.

The chain couples TRBV7-3 to TRBJ2-5, with D tentatively TRBD2 (6 bases). V gave up 0 bases and J gave up 5 bases, with 13 bases separating them. The CDR3 runs to 15 residues. Germline assignment: CDR1 SGHTA and CDR2 FQGTGA. CDR3 residues: CASSLTMAGRETQYF. In DNA form, the CDR3 reads TGTGCCAGCAGCTTAACTATGGCGGGAAGGGAGACCCAGTACTTC.

The chain has TRBV5-5 and TRBJ2-7; TRBD1 aligns across 8 bases. V shed 4 bases and J 3 bases; nucleotides not matched to a gene: 6. This CDR3 comprises 14 residues. Per germline, CDR1 SGHKS and CDR2 YYEKEE (reference sequence). The CDR3 DNA sequence: TGTGCCAGCAGCGCCCGACAGGGGCACTACGAGCAGTACTTC. Translating gives CASSARQGHYEQYF. Full variable domain (outside the CDR3, taken from reference TRBV5-5 and TRBJ2-7): DAGVTQSPTHLIKTRGQQVTLRCSPISGHKSVSWYQQVLGQGPQFIFQYYEKEERGRGNFPDRFSARQFPNYSSELNVNALLLGDSALYLCASSARQGHYEQYFGPGTRLTVT.

In DNA, the CDR3 is TGTGCCAGCAGCTTAACAGGGGGCAGGGGCTATGGCTACACCTTC. As protein: CASSLTGGRGYGYTF. The J gene is TRBJ1-2, the V gene TRBV7-3; TRBD1 agrees at 7 bases. Germline V CDR1 and CDR2: SGHTA, FQGTGA. Trimming removed 0 bases from V and 4 bases from J; junction bases left unmatched: 5. This CDR3 spans 15 amino acids.

The rearrangement links TRBV18 to TRBJ1-1; D remains unclear. The germline V gene has CDR1 KGHSH and CDR2 LQKENI. Trimming pared 6 bases from V and 0 bases from J, leaving 11 bases between. The CDR3 contains 14 residues. DNA for the CDR3: TGTGCCAGCTCCGCCACGGGTCTGAACACTGAAGCTTTCTTT. This encodes CASSATGLNTEAFF. The full variable domain, completed using reference TRBV18 and TRBJ1-1, is NAGVMQNPRHLVRRRGQEARLRCSPMKGHSHVYWYRQLPEEGLKFMVYLQKENIIDESGMPKERFSAEFPKEGPSILRIQQVVRGDSAAYFCASSATGLNTEAFFGQGTRLTVV.

V and J are TRBV15 and TRBJ1-4; D unresolved. Looked up from germline, CDR1 is LNHNV and CDR2 is YYDKDF (reference sequence). V was shortened by 1 base and J by 0 bases, with 9 bases between the two germline ends. The CDR3 spans 16 residues. This CDR3 is CATSRGLGTTNEKLFF. CDR3 coding DNA: TGTGCCACCAGCAGAGGGCTAGGCACAACTAATGAAAAACTGTTTTTT.

The chain joins TRBV28 to TRBJ2-3, with 9 bases fitting TRBD2. J lost 4 bases, V lost 8 bases, and 10 bases had no gene match. The CDR3 spans 15 residues. Germline V gene lookup returns CDR1 MDHEN and CDR2 SYDVKM. The CDR3: CASDFGSGGSDTQYF. CDR3 coding DNA: TGTGCCAGCGATTTTGGTAGCGGGGGATCAGATACGCAGTATTTT.

This clone was counted only a few times. The chain is built from TRBV29-1 and TRBJ1-2; D uncertain. V lost 1 base to trimming and J lost 0 bases, with 12 bases between them. The CDR3 sequence is 15 residues long. Germline CDR1 and CDR2: SQVTM and ANQGSEA. CDR3 sequence reads: CSVEAAGSSNYGYTF. In DNA, the CDR3 is TGCAGCGTTGAAGCTGCGGGGAGTTCTAACTATGGCTACACCTTC. The full variable domain, its missing parts supplied by reference TRBV29-1 and TRBJ1-2, is SAVISQKPSRDICQRGTSLTIQCQVDSQVTMMFWYRQQPGQSLTLIATANQGSEATYESGFVIDKFPISRPNLTFSTLTVSNMSPEDSSIYLCSVEAAGSSNYGYTFGSGTRLTVV.